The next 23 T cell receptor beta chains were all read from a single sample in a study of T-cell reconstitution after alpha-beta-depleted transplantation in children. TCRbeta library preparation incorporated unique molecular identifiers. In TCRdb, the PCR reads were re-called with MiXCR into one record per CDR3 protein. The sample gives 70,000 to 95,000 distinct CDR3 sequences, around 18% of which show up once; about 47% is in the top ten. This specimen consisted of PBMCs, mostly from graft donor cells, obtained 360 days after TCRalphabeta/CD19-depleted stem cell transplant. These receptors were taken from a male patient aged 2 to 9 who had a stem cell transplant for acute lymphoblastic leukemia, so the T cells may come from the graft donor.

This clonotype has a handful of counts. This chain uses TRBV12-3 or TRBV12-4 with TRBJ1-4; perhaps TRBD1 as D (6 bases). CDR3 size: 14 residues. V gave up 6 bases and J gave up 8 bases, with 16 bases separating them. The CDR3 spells CASRLDRRPEKLFF. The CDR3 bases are TGTGCCAGCAGACTTGACAGGAGGCCAGAAAAACTGTTTTTT.

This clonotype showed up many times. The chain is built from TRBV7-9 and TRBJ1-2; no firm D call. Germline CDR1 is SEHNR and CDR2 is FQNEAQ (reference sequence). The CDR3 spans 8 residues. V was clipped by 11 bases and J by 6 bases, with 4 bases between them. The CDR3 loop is CACDGYTF. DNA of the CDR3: TGTGCCTGCGATGGCTACACCTTC.

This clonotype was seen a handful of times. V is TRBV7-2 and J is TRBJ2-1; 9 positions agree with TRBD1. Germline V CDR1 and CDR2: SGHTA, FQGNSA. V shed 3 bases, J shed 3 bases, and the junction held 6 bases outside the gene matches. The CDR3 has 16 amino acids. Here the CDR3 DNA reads TGTGCCAGCAGCTTCGCGGGACAGGGATTCTACAATGAGCAGTTCTTC. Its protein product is CASSFAGQGFYNEQFF. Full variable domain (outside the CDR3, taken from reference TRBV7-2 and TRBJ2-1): GAGVSQSPSNKVTEKGKDVELRCDPISGHTALYWYRQSLGQGLEFLIYFQGNSAPDKSGLPSDRFSAERTGGSVSTLTIQRTQQEDSAVYLCASSFAGQGFYNEQFFGPGTRLTVL.

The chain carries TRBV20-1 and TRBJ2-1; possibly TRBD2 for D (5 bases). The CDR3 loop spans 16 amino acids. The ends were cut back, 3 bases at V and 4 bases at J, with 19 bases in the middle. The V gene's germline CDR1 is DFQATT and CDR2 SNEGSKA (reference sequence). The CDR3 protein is CSASAQRLAMYNEQFF. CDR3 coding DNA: TGCAGTGCTAGTGCCCAAAGGCTAGCAATGTACAATGAGCAGTTCTTC.

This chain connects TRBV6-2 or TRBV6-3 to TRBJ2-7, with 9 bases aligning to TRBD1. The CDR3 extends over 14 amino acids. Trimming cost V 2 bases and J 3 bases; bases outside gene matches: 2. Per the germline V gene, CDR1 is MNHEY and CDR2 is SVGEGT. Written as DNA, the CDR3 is TGTGCCAGCAGTTACGGGACAGGGAACTACGAGCAGTACTTC. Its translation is CASSYGTGNYEQYF.

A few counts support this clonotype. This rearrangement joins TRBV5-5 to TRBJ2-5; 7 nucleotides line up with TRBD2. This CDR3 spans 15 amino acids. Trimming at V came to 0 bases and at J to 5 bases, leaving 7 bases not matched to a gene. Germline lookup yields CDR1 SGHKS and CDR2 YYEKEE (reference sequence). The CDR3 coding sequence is TGTGCCAGCAGCTTGGAGAGACTAGCTACGGAGACCCAGTACTTC. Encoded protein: CASSLERLATETQYF.

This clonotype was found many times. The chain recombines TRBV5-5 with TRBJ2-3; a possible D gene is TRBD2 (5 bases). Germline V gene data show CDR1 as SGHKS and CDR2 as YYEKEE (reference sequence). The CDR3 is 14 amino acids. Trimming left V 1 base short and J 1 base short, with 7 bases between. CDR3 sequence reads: CASSLMGGTDTQYF. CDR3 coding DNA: TGTGCCAGCAGCTTGATGGGAGGCACAGATACGCAGTATTTT.

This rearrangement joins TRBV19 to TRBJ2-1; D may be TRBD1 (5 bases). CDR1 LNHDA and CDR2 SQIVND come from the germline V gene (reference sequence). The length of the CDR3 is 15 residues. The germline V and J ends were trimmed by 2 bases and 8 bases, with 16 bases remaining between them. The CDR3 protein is CASSIKGQAHYEQFF. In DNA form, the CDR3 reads TGTGCCAGTAGTATAAAGGGGCAGGCACACTATGAGCAGTTCTTC.

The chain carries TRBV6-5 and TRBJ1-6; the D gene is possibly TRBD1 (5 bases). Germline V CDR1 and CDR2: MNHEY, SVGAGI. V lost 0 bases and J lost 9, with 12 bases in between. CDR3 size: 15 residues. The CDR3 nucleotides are TGTGCCAGCAGTTACTCGTGGACAAGGGGTTCACCCCTCCACTTT. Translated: CASSYSWTRGSPLHF.

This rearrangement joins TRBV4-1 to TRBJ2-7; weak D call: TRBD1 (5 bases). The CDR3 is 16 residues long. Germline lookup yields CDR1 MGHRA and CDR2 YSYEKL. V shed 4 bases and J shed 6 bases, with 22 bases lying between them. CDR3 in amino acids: CASSRAWTQKTREQYF. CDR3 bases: TGCGCCAGCAGCCGAGCCTGGACACAAAAAACGCGCGAGCAGTACTTC.

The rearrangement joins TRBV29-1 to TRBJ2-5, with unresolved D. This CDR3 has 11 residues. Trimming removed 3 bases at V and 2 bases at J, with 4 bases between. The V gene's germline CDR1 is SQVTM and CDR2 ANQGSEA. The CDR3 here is CSVEGQETQYF. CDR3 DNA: TGCAGCGTTGAGGGTCAAGAGACCCAGTACTTC.

The CDR3 DNA follows: TGTGCCAGCAGCCAATATACAGGGGGTGTGGTAAACTATGGCTACACCTTC. Translation: CASSQYTGGVVNYGYTF. V is TRBV3-1 and J is TRBJ1-2; 8 bases line up with TRBD1. This CDR3 spans 17 amino acids. Looked up from germline, CDR1 is LGHDT and CDR2 is YNNKEL (reference sequence). Losses at the gene ends were 2 bases for V and 2 bases for J; bases not matched to a gene: 10. Based on the CDR3 plus reference TRBV3-1 and TRBJ1-2, the full variable domain is DTAVSQTPKYLVTQMGNDKSIKCEQNLGHDTMYWYKQDSKKFLKIMFSYNNKELIINETVPNRFSPKSPDKAHLNLHINSLELGDSAVYFCASSQYTGGVVNYGYTFGSGTRLTVV.

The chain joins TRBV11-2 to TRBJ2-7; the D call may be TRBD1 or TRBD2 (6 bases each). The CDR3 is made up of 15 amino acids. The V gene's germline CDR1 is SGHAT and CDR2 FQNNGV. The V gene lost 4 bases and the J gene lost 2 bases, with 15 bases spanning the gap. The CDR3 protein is CASSSRGKGAYEQYF. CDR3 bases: TGTGCCAGCAGCTCACGGGGGAAGGGGGCCTACGAGCAGTACTTC. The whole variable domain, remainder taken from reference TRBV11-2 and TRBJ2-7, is EAGVAQSPRYKIIEKRQSVAFWCNPISGHATLYWYQQILGQGPKLLIQFQNNGVVDDSQLPKDRFSAERLKGVDSTLKIQPAKLEDSAVYLCASSSRGKGAYEQYFGPGTRLTVT.

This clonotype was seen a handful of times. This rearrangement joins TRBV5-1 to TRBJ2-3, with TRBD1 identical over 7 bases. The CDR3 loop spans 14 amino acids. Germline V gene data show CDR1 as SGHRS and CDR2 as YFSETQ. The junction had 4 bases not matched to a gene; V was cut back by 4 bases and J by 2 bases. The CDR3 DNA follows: TGCGCCAGCAGCCTGGACAGGCTCACAGATACGCAGTATTTT. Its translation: CASSLDRLTDTQYF. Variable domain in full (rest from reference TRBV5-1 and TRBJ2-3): KAGVTQTPRYLIKTRGQQVTLSCSPISGHRSVSWYQQTPGQGLQFLFEYFSETQRNKGNFPGRFSGRQFSNSRSEMNVSTLELGDSALYLCASSLDRLTDTQYFGPGTRLTVL.

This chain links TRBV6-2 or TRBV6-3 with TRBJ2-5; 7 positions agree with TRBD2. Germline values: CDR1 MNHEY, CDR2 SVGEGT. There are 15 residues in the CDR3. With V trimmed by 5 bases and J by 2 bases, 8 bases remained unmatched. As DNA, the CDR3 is TGTGCCAGCAGTAACGCCCGGGGGGAACAAGAGACCCAGTACTTC. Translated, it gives CASSNARGEQETQYF.

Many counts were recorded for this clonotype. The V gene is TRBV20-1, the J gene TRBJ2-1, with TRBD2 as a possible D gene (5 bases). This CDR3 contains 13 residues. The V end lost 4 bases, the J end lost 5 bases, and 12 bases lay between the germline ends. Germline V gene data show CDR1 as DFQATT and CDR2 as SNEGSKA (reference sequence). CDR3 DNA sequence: TGCAGTGCTAAGGAGGATCCGGACAATGAGCAGTTCTTC. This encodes CSAKEDPDNEQFF.

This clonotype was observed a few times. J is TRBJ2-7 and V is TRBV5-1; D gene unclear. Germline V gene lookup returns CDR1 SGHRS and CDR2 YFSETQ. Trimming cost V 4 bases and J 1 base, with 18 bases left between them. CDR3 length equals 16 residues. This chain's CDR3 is CASSKGRPDGSYEQYF. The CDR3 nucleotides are TGCGCCAGCAGCAAGGGCCGTCCAGACGGATCCTACGAGCAGTACTTC.

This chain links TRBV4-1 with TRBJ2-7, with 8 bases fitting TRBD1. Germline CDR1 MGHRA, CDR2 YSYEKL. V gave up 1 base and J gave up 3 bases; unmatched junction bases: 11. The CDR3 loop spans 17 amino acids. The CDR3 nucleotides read TGCGCCAGCAGCCAAGGTAGGGGGACAGGCGTTTACTACGAGCAGTACTTC. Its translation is CASSQGRGTGVYYEQYF.

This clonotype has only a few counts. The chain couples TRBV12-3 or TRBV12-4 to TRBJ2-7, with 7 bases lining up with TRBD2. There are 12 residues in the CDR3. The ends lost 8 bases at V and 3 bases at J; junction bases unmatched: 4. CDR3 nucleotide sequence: TGTGCCAGCGGACTAGGAATCTACGAGCAGTACTTC. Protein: CASGLGIYEQYF.

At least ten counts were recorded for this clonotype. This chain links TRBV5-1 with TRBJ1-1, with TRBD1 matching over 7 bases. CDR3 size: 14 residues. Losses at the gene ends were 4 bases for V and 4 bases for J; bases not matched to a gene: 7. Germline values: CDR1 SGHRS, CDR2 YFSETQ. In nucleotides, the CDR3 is TGCGCCAGCAGCGTAAAAACAGGGGTCACTGAAGCTTTCTTT. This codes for CASSVKTGVTEAFF.

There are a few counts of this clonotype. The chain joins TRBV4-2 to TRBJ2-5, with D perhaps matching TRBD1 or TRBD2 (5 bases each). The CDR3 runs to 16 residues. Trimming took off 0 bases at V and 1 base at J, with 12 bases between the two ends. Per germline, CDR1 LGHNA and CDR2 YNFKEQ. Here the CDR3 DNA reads TGTGCCAGCAGCCAAGAGGGACGACACCTCCAAGAGACCCAGTACTTC. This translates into CASSQEGRHLQETQYF.

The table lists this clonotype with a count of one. The CDR3 DNA sequence: TGCGCCAGCAGCTTCGGGGGGCGTAATTCACCCCTCCACTTT. It specifies CASSFGGRNSPLHF. J is TRBJ1-6 and V is TRBV5-1, with a weak D call TRBD1 (6 bases). This CDR3 has 14 residues. From germline, CDR1 is SGHRS and CDR2 YFSETQ. Deletions cut 2 bases from V and 6 bases from J, with 9 bases between.

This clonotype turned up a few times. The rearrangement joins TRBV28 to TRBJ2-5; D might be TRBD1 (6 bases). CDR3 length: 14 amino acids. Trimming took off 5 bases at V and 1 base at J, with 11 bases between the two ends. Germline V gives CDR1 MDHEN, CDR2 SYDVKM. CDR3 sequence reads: CASSQQGFQETQYF. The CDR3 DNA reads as TGTGCCAGCAGTCAGCAGGGGTTCCAAGAGACCCAGTACTTC.